This entry lists 4 T cell receptor beta chains sequenced from one sample in a study of shared clonotypes between healthy human individuals. The protocol was immunoSEQ multiplex PCR, while the TCRdb copy is restricted to in-frame clones and leaves out a portion. The data hold 800,000 to 1,200,000 clones, with approximately 80% observed a single time. Sequencing was performed on memory CD4+ T cells from PBMCs. Subset here: CD45RA-negative fraction. Receptors originate from a man younger than 30 in good health. Some clones in this sample may be carry-over from other donors' samples.

The V call is TRBV7-7, the J call TRBJ2-3; D remains unclear. CDR3 length: 13 residues. Trimming shortened V by 1 base and J by 2 bases, and 4 bases separated the two germline ends. CDR1 is SSHAT and CDR2 is FNYEAQ in the germline V gene (reference sequence). The CDR3 DNA reads TGTGCCAGCAGCTTAGGATCCACAGATACGCAGTATTTT. Its protein product is CASSLGSTDTQYF.

V gene TRBV5-1 combines with J gene TRBJ1-1; possibly TRBD1 for D (6 bases). The CDR3 extends over 14 amino acids. V gave up 4 bases and J gave up 6 bases, with 16 bases separating them. From germline, CDR1 is SGHRS and CDR2 YFSETQ. Written as DNA, the CDR3 is TGCGCCAGCAGCATACAGGGTCTTGCGGCTGAAGCTTTCTTT. This codes for CASSIQGLAAEAFF.

J is TRBJ2-2 and V is TRBV7-6, with D possibly TRBD2 on 5 matching bases. Germline CDR1 and CDR2: SGHVS and FNYEAQ. The CDR3 contains 16 residues. The ends were cut back, 1 base at V and 0 bases at J, with 9 bases in the middle. The CDR3 nucleotides are TGTGCCAGCAGCTTAGAGGGCGGGTCGAACACCGGGGAGCTGTTTTTT. Translation: CASSLEGGSNTGELFF.

This chain joins TRBV30 and TRBJ2-1, with TRBD2 matching over 15 bases. Germline V gene data show CDR1 as GTSNPN and CDR2 as SVGIG (reference sequence). The CDR3 covers 15 residues. J lost 8 bases, V lost 1 base, and 3 bases had no gene match. The DNA for the CDR3 is TGTGCCTGGAGTGGGACTAGCGGGAGGGGTTATGAGCAGTTCTTC. Its protein product is CAWSGTSGRGYEQFF.